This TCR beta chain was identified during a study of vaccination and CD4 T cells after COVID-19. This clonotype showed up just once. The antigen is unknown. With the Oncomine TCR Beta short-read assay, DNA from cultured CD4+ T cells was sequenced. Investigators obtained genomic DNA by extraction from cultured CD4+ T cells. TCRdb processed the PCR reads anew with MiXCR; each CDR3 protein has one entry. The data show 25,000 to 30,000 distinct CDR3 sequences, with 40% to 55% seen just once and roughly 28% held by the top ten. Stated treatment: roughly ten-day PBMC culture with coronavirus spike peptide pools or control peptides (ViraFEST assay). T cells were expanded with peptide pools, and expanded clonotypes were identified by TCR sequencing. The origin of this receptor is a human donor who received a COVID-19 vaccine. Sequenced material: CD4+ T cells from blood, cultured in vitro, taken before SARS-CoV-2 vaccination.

The CDR3: CASRGGGLDYGYTF. The CDR3 DNA follows: TGTGCCAGCAGAGGGGGCGGGCTTGACTATGGCTACACCTTC. The chain uses TRBV7-9 and TRBJ1-2, with 7 bases that match TRBD1. The germline V gene has CDR1 SEHNR and CDR2 FQNEAQ (reference sequence). V shed 6 bases, J shed 3 bases, and the junction held 7 bases outside the gene matches. This CDR3 is 14 amino acids long.